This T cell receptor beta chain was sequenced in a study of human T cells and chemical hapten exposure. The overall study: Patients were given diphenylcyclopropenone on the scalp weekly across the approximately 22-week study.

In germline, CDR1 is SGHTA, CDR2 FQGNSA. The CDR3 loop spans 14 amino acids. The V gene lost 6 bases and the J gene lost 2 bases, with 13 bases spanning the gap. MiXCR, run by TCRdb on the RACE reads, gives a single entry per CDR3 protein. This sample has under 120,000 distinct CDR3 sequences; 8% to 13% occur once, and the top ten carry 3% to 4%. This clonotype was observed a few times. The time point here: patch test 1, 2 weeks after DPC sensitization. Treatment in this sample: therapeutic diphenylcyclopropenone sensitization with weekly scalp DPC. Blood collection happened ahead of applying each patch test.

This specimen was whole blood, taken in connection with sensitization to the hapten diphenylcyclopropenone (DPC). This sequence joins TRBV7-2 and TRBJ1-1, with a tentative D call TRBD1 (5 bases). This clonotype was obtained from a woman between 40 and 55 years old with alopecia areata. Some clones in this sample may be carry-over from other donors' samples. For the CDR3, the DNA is TGTGCCAGCAGTCGACAGACTTCCAACACTGAAGCTTTCTTT. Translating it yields CASSRQTSNTEAFF.